The 27 T cell receptor beta chains in this list originate from one sample, sequenced in a study of blood T cells in healthy people across ages. Primed by a sample-barcoded 5' primer and a J-beta primer mix, a second PCR proceeded for about 7 to 11 cycles. TCRdb itself ran the 5' RACE reads through MiXCR, one entry per CDR3 protein. This sample has about 1.5 million distinct CDR3 sequences, with about 42% found just once. Sample: blood. These TCRs come from a woman younger than 35 in good health.

The CDR3 DNA reads as TGTGCCATCAGTGGGACAGGGTACGAGCAGTACTTC. Protein: CAISGTGYEQYF. The J gene is TRBJ2-5, the V gene TRBV10-3; TRBD1 agrees at 8 bases. Near its end, the DNA agrees better with TRBJ2-7, so the J call may be wrong. The CDR3 extends over 12 amino acids. CDR1 and CDR2 (germline): ENHRY, SYGVKD.

A few counts support this clonotype. The DNA of the CDR3 is TGTGCCAGCAGCTTTCTACCCGAGCAGTTCTTC. Protein sequence: CASSFLPEQFF. The chain couples TRBV7-9 to TRBJ2-1; D unresolved. The CDR3 sequence is 11 residues long. The germline V and J ends were trimmed by 3 bases and 10 bases, with 7 bases remaining between them. Germline assignment: CDR1 SEHNR and CDR2 FQNEAQ (reference sequence).

The genes are TRBV5-1 and TRBJ2-3; D perhaps matches TRBD2 (6 bases). Deletions cut 7 bases from V and 2 bases from J, with 14 bases between. Germline values: CDR1 SGHRS, CDR2 YFSETQ. The CDR3 is 14 residues long. For the CDR3, the DNA is TGCGCCAGCGCGTCCGGGAGCTACACAGATACGCAGTATTTT. Its translation is CASASGSYTDTQYF.

In its sample, this clonotype was seen many times. The chain joins TRBV20-1 to TRBJ1-5, with TRBD1 identical over 9 bases. CDR1 and CDR2 (germline): DFQATT, SNEGSKA (reference sequence). With 5 bases clipped from V and 6 bases from J, the junction kept 11 bases outside the gene matches. This CDR3 comprises 15 residues. CDR3 protein: CSASHPDRGGQPQHF. As DNA, the CDR3 is TGCAGTGCTTCCCACCCCGACAGGGGGGGTCAGCCCCAGCATTTT.

The CDR3 region is CASSRDNGYGYTF. DNA of the CDR3: TGTGCCAGCAGCCGAGACAATGGCTATGGCTACACCTTC. The chain carries TRBV5-4 and TRBJ1-2; D unresolved. Trimming took off 4 bases at V and 4 bases at J, with 11 bases between the two ends. Germline V gene data show CDR1 as SGHNT and CDR2 as YYREEE (reference sequence). The CDR3 consists of 13 residues.

The chain links TRBV6-1 to TRBJ1-1; TRBD1 agrees at 7 bases. In germline, CDR1 is MNHNS, CDR2 SASEGT. The CDR3 sequence is 15 residues long. Trimming cost V 0 bases and J 0 bases; bases outside gene matches: 1. The CDR3 DNA is TGTGCCAGCAGTGAAGCGGGACAGATGAACACTGAAGCTTTCTTT. Its translation is CASSEAGQMNTEAFF.

This chain uses TRBV7-9 with TRBJ1-1, with D possibly being TRBD1 (6 bases). Looked up from germline, CDR1 is SEHNR and CDR2 is FQNEAQ (reference sequence). The CDR3 is 13 residues long. Between the trimmed V and J ends, which lost 2 bases and 4 bases, there was a span of 8 bases. The CDR3 DNA is TGTGCCAGCAGCTTACCAGGGGCCACTGAAGCTTTCTTT. Protein product: CASSLPGATEAFF.

DNA of the CDR3: TGTGCCAGCAGCTTAAGGGACAGTACCTCCTACGAGCAGTACTTC. The encoded protein is CASSLRDSTSYEQYF. The rearrangement uses TRBV7-2 and TRBJ2-7; 7 bases are a match to TRBD1. CDR1 is SGHTA and CDR2 is FQGNSA in the germline V gene. V was pared by 2 bases and J by 0 bases, with 4 bases of the junction left unmatched. This CDR3 has 15 amino acids.

The chain employs TRBV20-1 and TRBJ2-7, with D perhaps matching TRBD1 or TRBD2 (5 bases each). The CDR3 covers 15 residues. Trimming stripped 0 bases from V and 2 bases from J, with 14 bases between. Germline loops: CDR1 DFQATT, CDR2 SNEGSKA (reference sequence). Written as DNA, the CDR3 is TGCAGTGCTAGAGATTCTGGCAGGGACCCCTACGAGCAGTACTTC. Translated, it gives CSARDSGRDPYEQYF.

This clonotype was detected only a few times. V gene TRBV4-3 combines with J gene TRBJ1-1; 9 nucleotides match TRBD1. The CDR3 is 14 residues long. Germline trimming cut 3 bases from V and 7 bases from J; bases unmatched to any gene: 6. CDR1 LGHNA and CDR2 YSLEER come from the germline V gene. The CDR3 region has the DNA TGCGCCAGCAGCCACCGGGACAGGGTAGGTGAAGCTTTCTTT. It codes for CASSHRDRVGEAFF.

The chain recombines TRBV7-2 with TRBJ2-3; the D gene is possibly TRBD2 (6 bases). CDR3 size: 14 residues. Germline CDR1 is SGHTA and CDR2 is FQGNSA. V was clipped by 6 bases and J by 7 bases, with 17 bases between them. The chain's CDR3 is CASRRGGFENTQYF. CDR3 in DNA: TGTGCCAGCAGGCGGGGCGGGTTCGAAAATACGCAGTATTTT.

Remarks on this clonotype: Sequence at one end of the junction differs from germline and may be a read error. The rearrangement joins TRBV27 to TRBJ2-5; the D gene is possibly TRBD2 (6 bases). The length of the CDR3 is 15 residues. CDR1 and CDR2 (germline): MNHEY, SMNVEV (reference sequence). CDR3 sequence (DNA): TGTACCAGCAAAAGCGGGCTGGTCTTTGAGGAGACCCAGTACTTC. This codes for CTSKSGLVFEETQYF.

V and J are TRBV6-5 and TRBJ1-2; the match to TRBD1 covers 12 bases. The CDR3 covers 13 residues. V was pared by 5 bases and J by 7 bases, with 2 bases of the junction left unmatched. The germline V gene has CDR1 MNHEY and CDR2 SVGAGI. The CDR3 is CASSPGQGAGYTF. The DNA for the CDR3 is TGTGCCAGCAGTCCGGGACAGGGGGCTGGCTACACCTTC.

V and J are TRBV5-1 and TRBJ2-7; either TRBD1 or TRBD2 may fit D (5 bases each). Trimming removed 4 bases from V and 4 bases from J, with 18 bases in between. This CDR3 spans 15 amino acids. In germline, CDR1 is SGHRS, CDR2 YFSETQ. The CDR3 sequence is CASSKSPGRGYEQYF. The CDR3 DNA reads as TGCGCCAGCAGCAAGAGCCCGGGACGGGGTTACGAGCAGTACTTC.

This clonotype was observed a few times. CDR3 region: CASSLTGLVSGNEQFF. DNA for the CDR3: TGCGCCAGCAGCTTAACAGGACTAGTTTCCGGAAATGAGCAGTTCTTC. The chain recombines TRBV5-1 with TRBJ2-1, with TRBD2 matching over 7 bases. Germline CDR1 is SGHRS and CDR2 is YFSETQ. The CDR3 contains 16 residues. With V trimmed by 2 bases and J by 7 bases, 12 bases remained unmatched.

The CDR3 region is CASSLRGDYSNQPQHF. For the CDR3, the DNA is TGTGCCAGCAGCTTGAGGGGCGACTATAGCAATCAGCCCCAGCATTTT. The chain joins TRBV7-2 to TRBJ1-5; the D gene is possibly TRBD1 (5 bases). Trimming took off 3 bases at V and 0 bases at J, with 12 bases between the two ends. The germline V gene encodes CDR1 SGHTA and CDR2 FQGNSA. The CDR3 has 16 amino acids.

In its sample, this clonotype was seen a few times. V usage is TRBV6-8 and J usage is TRBJ2-3; the match to TRBD2 covers 9 bases. With V trimmed by 10 bases and J by 2 bases, 13 bases remained unmatched. The CDR3 is made up of 16 amino acids. The germline CDR1 and CDR2 sequences are MNHGY and SAAAGT. The CDR3 reads CATFSESSGITDTQYF. Written as DNA, the CDR3 is TGTGCCACCTTCTCAGAGTCTAGCGGGATCACAGATACGCAGTATTTT.

This chain uses TRBV12-3 or TRBV12-4 with TRBJ2-5; D may match TRBD1 or TRBD2 (5 bases each). Judging by the DNA end, TRBJ2-1 fits better; the J call may be wrong. This CDR3 is built from 16 residues. The CDR3 protein is CASSRRGGRNQETQFF. As DNA, the CDR3 is TGTGCCAGCAGTCGCCGGGGCGGGCGGAACCAAGAGACCCAGTTCTTC.

V usage is TRBV14 and J usage is TRBJ1-2; maybe TRBD1 (6 bases). There are 13 residues in the CDR3. The germline gives CDR1 SGHDN, CDR2 FVKESK. Between the trimmed V and J ends, which lost 1 base and 6 bases, there was a span of 9 bases. The CDR3 coding sequence is TGTGCCAGCAGCCAAGCAGGGGCGGATGGCTACACCTTC. It encodes CASSQAGADGYTF. Filled out from reference TRBV14 and TRBJ1-2, the complete variable domain reads EAGVTQFPSHSVIEKGQTVTLRCDPISGHDNLYWYRRVMGKEIKFLLHFVKESKQDESGMPNNRFLAERTGGTYSTLKVQPAELEDSGVYFCASSQAGADGYTFGSGTRLTVV.

This clonotype was observed a handful of times. Its ends do not fully match the called genes, so a read error is possible. V gene TRBV27 combines with J gene TRBJ2-7; maybe TRBD2 (5 bases). CDR1 is MNHEY and CDR2 is SMNVEV in the germline V gene (reference sequence). The CDR3 is made up of 14 amino acids. This chain's CDR3 is CAGSLYEGAYEQYF. The CDR3 DNA reads as TGTGCCGGCAGTTTATACGAGGGTGCCTACGAGCAGTACTTC.

This chain connects TRBV4-1 to TRBJ2-5, with D tentatively TRBD1 or TRBD2 (6 bases each). Per germline, CDR1 MGHRA and CDR2 YSYEKL. V dropped 4 bases and J dropped 11 bases, with 26 bases sitting between them. This CDR3 contains 16 residues. CDR3: CASSLPGASSYNEQYF. The CDR3 region has the DNA TGCGCCAGCAGCCTCCCGGGGGCTAGCTCCTACAATGAGCAGTACTTC.

This chain links TRBV12-3 or TRBV12-4 with TRBJ2-7, with TRBD1 as a possible D gene (6 bases). V was trimmed by 6 bases and J by 0 bases, leaving 15 bases between them. CDR3 size: 15 residues. DNA for the CDR3: TGTGCCAGCAGCAGACAGGATGTTGGCTCCTACGAGCAGTACTTC. Residues: CASSRQDVGSYEQYF.

This clonotype turned up a few times. With a much larger clone just one base away, this may be a read error. The V gene is TRBV12-3 or TRBV12-4, the J gene TRBJ2-1; TRBD1 matches 9 bases. V dropped 5 bases and J dropped 3; count of bases not matched to a gene: 11. The CDR3 totals 17 residues. For the CDR3, the DNA is TGTGCCAGCAGTATCGACACAGGGGGCGCTGGCTACAATGAGCAGTTCTTC. As protein: CASSIDTGGAGYNEQFF.

V usage is TRBV12-3 or TRBV12-4 and J usage is TRBJ2-5; D is perhaps TRBD2 (5 bases). Trimming left V 6 bases short and J 4 bases short, with 18 bases between. The CDR3 is 15 amino acids. The CDR3, as DNA: TGTGCCAGCAGCCGAACCTCCTATGGAGGAGAGACCCAGTACTTC. Its translation: CASSRTSYGGETQYF.

This chain uses TRBV7-9 with TRBJ2-7; D might be TRBD1 or TRBD2, each matching 7 bases. The CDR3 has 15 amino acids. Trimming removed 5 bases from V and 0 bases from J, with 14 bases in between. Germline lookup yields CDR1 SEHNR and CDR2 FQNEAQ (reference sequence). The CDR3 loop reads CASSRDRDYSYEQYF. The CDR3 DNA follows: TGTGCCAGCAGCCGTGACAGGGACTACTCCTACGAGCAGTACTTC.

The chain couples TRBV20-1 to TRBJ2-7; TRBD1 might be the D (6 bases). TRBJ2-5 explains the end of the DNA better; the J call may be wrong. There are 11 residues in the CDR3. From germline, CDR1 is DFQATT and CDR2 SNEGSKA (reference sequence). In DNA form, the CDR3 reads TGCAGTGCAGCAATAGGGGGGACCCAGTACTTC. Translating it yields CSAAIGGTQYF.

This clonotype was seen more than once but under ten times. This chain connects TRBV13 to TRBJ1-5, with D possibly TRBD1 on 6 matching bases. Germline CDR1 and CDR2: PRHDT and FYEKMQ (reference sequence). The CDR3 loop spans 12 amino acids. V lost 5 bases and J lost 8, with 10 bases in between. CDR3: CASSLGGKPQHF. CDR3 nucleotide sequence: TGTGCCAGCAGCCTGGGGGGCAAGCCCCAGCATTTT.